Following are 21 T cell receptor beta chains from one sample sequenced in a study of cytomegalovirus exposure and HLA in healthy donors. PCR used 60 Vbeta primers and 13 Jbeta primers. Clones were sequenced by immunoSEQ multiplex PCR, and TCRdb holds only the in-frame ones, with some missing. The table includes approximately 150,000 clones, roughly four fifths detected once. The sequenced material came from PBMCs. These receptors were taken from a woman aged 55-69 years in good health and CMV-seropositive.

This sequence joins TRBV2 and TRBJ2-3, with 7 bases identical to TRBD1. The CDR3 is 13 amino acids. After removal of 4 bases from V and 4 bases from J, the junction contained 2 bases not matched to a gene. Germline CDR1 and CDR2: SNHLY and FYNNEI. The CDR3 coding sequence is TGTGCCAGCAGTGGACAGGGTTCAGATACGCAGTATTTT. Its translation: CASSGQGSDTQYF. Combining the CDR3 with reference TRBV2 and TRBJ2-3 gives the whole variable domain EPEVTQTPSHQVTQMGQEVILRCVPISNHLYFYWYRQILGQKVEFLVSFYNNEISEKSEIFDDQFSVERPDGSNFTLKIRSTKLEDSAMYFCASSGQGSDTQYFGPGTRLTVL.

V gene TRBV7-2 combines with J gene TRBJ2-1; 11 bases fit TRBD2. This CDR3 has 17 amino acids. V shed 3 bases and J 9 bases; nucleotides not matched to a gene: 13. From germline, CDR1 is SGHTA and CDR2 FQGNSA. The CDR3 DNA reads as TGTGCCAGCAGCTTGAGGGTGACTAGCGGGGCTTACGGTGAGCAGTTCTTC. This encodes CASSLRVTSGAYGEQFF.

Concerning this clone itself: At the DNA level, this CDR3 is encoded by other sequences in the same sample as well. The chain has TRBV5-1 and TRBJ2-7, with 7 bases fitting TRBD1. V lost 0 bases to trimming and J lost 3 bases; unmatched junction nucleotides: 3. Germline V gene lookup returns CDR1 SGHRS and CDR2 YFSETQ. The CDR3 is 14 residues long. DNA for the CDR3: TGCGCCAGCAGCTTGGGACAGGGTATCTACGAGCAGTACTTC. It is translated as CASSLGQGIYEQYF.

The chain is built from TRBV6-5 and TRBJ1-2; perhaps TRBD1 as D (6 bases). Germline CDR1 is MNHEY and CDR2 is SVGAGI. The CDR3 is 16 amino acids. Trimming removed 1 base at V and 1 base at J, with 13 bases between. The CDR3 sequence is CASSYFGTRLNYGYTF. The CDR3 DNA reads TGTGCCAGCAGTTACTTTGGGACAAGACTTAACTATGGCTACACCTTC.

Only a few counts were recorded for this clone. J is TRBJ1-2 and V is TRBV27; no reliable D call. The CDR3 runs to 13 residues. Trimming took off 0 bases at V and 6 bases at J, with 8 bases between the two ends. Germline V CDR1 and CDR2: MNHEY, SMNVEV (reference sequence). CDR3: CASSLSTVHGYTF. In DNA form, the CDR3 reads TGTGCCAGCAGTTTATCCACAGTGCATGGCTACACCTTC.

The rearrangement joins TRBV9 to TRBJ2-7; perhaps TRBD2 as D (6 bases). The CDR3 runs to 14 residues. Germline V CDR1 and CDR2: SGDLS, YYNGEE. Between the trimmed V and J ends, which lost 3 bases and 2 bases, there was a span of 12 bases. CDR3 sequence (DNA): TGTGCCAGCAGCGGAGCGGGTTCCCCCTACGAGCAGTACTTC. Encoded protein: CASSGAGSPYEQYF.

The CDR3 DNA sequence: TGTGCCAGCAGCCAAGAACGGAACCGCGGGGTAAATGAAAAACTGTTTTTT. Translated, it gives CASSQERNRGVNEKLFF. The V call is TRBV4-2, the J call TRBJ1-4; D is uncertain. Between the trimmed V and J ends, which lost 0 bases and 5 bases, there was a span of 16 bases. This CDR3 comprises 17 residues. Germline V lookup: CDR1 LGHNA, CDR2 YNFKEQ.

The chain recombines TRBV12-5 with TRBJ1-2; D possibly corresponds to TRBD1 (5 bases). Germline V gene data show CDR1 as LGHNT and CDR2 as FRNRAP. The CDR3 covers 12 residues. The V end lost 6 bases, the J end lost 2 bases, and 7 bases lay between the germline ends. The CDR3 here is CASGGRNYGYTF. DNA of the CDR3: TGTGCTAGTGGGGGGCGGAACTATGGCTACACCTTC.

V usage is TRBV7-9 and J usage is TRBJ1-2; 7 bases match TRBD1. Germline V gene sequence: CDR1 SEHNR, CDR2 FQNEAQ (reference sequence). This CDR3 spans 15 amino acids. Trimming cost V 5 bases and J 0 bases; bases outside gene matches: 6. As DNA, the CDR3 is TGTGCCAGCAGCCCCGGACAGGTGACTAACTATGGCTACACCTTC. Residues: CASSPGQVTNYGYTF.

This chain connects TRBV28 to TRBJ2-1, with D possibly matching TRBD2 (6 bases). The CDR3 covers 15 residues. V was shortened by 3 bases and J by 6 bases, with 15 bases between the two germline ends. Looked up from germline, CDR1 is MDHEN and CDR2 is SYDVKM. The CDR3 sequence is CASSFFRETSNEQFF. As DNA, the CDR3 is TGTGCCAGCAGTTTTTTCCGGGAGACGAGCAATGAGCAGTTCTTC.

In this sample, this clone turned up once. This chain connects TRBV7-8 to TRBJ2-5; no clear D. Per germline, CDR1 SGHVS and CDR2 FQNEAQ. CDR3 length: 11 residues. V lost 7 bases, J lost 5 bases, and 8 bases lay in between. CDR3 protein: CASIRWETQYF. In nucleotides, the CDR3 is TGTGCCAGCATCCGGTGGGAGACCCAGTACTTC.

The CDR3 spells CASSFMTGQGNSETQYF. The CDR3 DNA sequence: TGTGCCAGCAGCTTTATGACCGGACAGGGGAATTCAGAGACCCAGTACTTC. The genes are TRBV7-9 and TRBJ2-5; 9 bases fit TRBD1. Germline loops: CDR1 SEHNR, CDR2 FQNEAQ (reference sequence). CDR3 length: 17 amino acids. V lost 3 bases and J lost 4; bases outside the gene matches: 12.

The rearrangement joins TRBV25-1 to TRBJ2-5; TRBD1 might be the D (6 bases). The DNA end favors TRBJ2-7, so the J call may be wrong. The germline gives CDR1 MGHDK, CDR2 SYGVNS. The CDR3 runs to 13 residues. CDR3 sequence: CASSAPTGSEQYF. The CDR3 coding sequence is TGTGCCAGCAGTGCCCCCACAGGGAGCGAGCAGTACTTC.

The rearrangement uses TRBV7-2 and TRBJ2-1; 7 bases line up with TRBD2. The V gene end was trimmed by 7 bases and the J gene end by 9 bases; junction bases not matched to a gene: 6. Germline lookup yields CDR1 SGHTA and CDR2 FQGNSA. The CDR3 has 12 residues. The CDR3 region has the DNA TGTGCCAGCACCCTCTCGGGAGGTGAGCAGTTCTTC. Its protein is CASTLSGGEQFF. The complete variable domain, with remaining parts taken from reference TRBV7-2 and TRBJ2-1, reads GAGVSQSPSNKVTEKGKDVELRCDPISGHTALYWYRQSLGQGLEFLIYFQGNSAPDKSGLPSDRFSAERTGGSVSTLTIQRTQQEDSAVYLCASTLSGGEQFFGPGTRLTVL.

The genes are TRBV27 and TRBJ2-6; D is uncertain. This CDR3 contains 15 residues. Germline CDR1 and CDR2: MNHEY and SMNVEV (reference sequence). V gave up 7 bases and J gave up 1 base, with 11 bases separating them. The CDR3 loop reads CASTHRGSGANVLTF. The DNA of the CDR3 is TGTGCCAGCACCCATAGAGGTTCTGGGGCCAACGTCCTGACTTTC.

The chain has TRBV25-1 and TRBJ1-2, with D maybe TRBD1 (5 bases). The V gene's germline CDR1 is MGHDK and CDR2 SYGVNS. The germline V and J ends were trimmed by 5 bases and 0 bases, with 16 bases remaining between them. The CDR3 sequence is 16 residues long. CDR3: CASSQIGTPSNYGYTF. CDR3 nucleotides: TGTGCCAGCAGTCAAATCGGGACTCCTTCTAACTATGGCTACACCTTC.

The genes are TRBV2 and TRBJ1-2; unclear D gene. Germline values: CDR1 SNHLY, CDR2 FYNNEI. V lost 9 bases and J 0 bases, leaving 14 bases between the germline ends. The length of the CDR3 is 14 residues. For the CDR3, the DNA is TGTGCCAGTAGCATTGAGCGGGCTAACTATGGCTACACCTTC. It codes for CASSIERANYGYTF.

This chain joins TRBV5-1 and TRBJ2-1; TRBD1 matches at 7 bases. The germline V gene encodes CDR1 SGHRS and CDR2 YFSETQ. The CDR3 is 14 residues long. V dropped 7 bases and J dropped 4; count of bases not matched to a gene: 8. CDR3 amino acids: CASYSGTDYNEQFF. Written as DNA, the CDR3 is TGCGCCAGCTACTCCGGGACAGATTACAATGAGCAGTTCTTC.

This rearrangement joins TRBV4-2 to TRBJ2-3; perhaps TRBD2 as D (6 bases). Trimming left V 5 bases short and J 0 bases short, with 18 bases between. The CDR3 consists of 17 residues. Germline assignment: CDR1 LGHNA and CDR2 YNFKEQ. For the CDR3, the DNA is TGTGCCAGCAGCGCCCGACTAGAAATAGGGAGCACAGATACGCAGTATTTT. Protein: CASSARLEIGSTDTQYF.

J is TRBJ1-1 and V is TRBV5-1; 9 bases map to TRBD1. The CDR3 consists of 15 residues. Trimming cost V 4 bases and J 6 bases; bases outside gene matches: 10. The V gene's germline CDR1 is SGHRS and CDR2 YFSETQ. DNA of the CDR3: TGCGCCAGCAGCCGGACAGGGGAACCGGGACCTGAAGCTTTCTTT. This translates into CASSRTGEPGPEAFF.

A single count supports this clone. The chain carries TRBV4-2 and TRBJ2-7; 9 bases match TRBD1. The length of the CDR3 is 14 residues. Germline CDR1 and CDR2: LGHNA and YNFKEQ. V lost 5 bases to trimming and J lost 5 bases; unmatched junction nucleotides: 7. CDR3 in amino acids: CASSMTGGVNEQYF. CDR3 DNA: TGTGCCAGCAGCATGACAGGGGGAGTTAACGAGCAGTACTTC.